Given below is one TCR beta chain in context. Its target is unknown. At one end, the junction sequence differs from germline, possibly due to a read error. Next came a second PCR, run for roughly 6 to 11 cycles, which used a sample-barcoded 5' primer along with a J-beta primer mix. From the 5' RACE reads, TCRdb called clonotypes with MiXCR, one entry per CDR3 protein. This table has fewer than 2,000,000 distinct CDR3 sequences, about 35% appearing once. Germline-derived CDR1 and CDR2 are SEHNR and FQNEAQ (reference sequence). This CDR3 is 13 amino acids long. This specimen belongs to a study of blood T cells in healthy people across ages. General study results and limits: It was found that TCR beta diversity correlated strongly with the percentage of naive T cells.

The origin of this receptor is a woman aged 30 to 39 in good health. The chain carries TRBV7-9 and TRBJ1-1; no clear D. The specimen sequenced was blood. CDR3 DNA sequence: TGTGCCGGCAGCTTAGGGATCAACACTGAAGCTTTCTTT. Translating gives CAGSLGINTEAFF.